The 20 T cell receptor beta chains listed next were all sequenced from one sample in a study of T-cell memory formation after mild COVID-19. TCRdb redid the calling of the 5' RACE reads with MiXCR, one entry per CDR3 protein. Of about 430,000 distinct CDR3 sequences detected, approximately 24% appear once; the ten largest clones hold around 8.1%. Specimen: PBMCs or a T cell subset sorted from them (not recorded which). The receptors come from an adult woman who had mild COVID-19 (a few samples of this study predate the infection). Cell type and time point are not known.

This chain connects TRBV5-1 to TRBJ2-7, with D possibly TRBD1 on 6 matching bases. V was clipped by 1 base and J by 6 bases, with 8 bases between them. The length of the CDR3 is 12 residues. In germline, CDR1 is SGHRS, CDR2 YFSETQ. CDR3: CASSLTGTEQYF. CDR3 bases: TGCGCCAGCAGCTTGACAGGGACCGAGCAGTACTTC.

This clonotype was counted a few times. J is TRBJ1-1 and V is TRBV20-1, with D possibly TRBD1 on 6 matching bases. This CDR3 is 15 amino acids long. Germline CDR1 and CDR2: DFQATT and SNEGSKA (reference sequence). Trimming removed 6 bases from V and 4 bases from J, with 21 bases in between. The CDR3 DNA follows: TGCAGTGCGAACGGCAATACAGGGAGAATCACTGAAGCTTTCTTT. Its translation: CSANGNTGRITEAFF.

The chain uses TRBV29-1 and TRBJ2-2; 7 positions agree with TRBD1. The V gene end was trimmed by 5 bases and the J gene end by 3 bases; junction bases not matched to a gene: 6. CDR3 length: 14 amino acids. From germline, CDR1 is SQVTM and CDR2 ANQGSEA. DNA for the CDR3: TGCAGCGTTCTCCGGACAGGCTACACCGGGGAGCTGTTTTTT. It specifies CSVLRTGYTGELFF.

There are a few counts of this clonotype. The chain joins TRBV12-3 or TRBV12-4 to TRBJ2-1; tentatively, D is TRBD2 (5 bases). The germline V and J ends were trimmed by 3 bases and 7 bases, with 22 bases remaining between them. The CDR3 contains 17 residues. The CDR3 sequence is CASSFPRGLLLGNEQFF. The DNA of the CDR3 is TGTGCCAGCAGTTTTCCCAGAGGGCTTCTCCTCGGAAATGAGCAGTTCTTC.

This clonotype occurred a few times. CDR3 in DNA: TGTGCCAGCAGTCGCCTCCGGGACCAGAATGAGCAGTTCTTC. Translating gives CASSRLRDQNEQFF. The chain recombines TRBV6-5 with TRBJ2-1; D possibly matches TRBD1 or TRBD2 (5 bases each). Trimming stripped 5 bases from V and 7 bases from J, with 15 bases between. Germline values: CDR1 MNHEY, CDR2 SVGAGI. The CDR3 has 14 residues.

This CDR3 is CASRESGRSYEQYF. CDR3 nucleotides: TGTGCCAGCAGGGAGAGCGGGAGGTCCTACGAGCAGTACTTC. The rearrangement joins TRBV12-3 or TRBV12-4 to TRBJ2-7, with 9 positions matching TRBD2. The J segment lost 1 base and the V segment lost 6 bases, leaving 4 bases of the junction unmatched. This CDR3 spans 14 amino acids.

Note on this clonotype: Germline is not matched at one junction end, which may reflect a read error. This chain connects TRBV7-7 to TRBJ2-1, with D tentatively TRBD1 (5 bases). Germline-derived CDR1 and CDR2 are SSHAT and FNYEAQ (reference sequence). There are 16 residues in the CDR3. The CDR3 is CASSLDAEWGNNEQFF. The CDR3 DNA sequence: TGTGCTAGCAGCTTAGACGCGGAGTGGGGCAACAATGAGCAGTTCTTC.

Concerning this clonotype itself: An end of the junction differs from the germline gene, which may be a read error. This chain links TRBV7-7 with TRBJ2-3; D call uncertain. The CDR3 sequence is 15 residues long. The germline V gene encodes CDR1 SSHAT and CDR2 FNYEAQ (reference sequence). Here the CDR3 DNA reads TGTGCTAGCAGCTTTCTTCCATCTAGCACAGATACGCAGTATTTT. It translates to CASSFLPSSTDTQYF.

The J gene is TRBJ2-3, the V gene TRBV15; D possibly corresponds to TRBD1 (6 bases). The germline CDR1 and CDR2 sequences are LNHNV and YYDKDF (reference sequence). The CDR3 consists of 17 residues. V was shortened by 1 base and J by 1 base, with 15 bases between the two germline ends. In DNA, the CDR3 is TGTGCCACCAGCAGAGTCCCACAGGGTTTCGGCACAGATACGCAGTATTTT. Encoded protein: CATSRVPQGFGTDTQYF.

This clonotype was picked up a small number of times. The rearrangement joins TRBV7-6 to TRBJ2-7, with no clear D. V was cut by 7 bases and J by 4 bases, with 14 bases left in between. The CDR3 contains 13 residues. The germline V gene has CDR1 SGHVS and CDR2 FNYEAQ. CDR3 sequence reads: CASTPIGVYEQYF. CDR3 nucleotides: TGTGCCAGCACCCCGATTGGGGTTTACGAGCAGTACTTC.

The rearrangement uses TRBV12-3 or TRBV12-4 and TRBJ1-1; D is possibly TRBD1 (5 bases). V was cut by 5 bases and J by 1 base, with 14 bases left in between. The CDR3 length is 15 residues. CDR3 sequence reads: CASSKDQGWNTEAFF. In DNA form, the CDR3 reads TGTGCCAGCAGTAAGGACCAGGGATGGAACACTGAAGCTTTCTTT.

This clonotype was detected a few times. CDR3 DNA: TGTGCCAGCAGTTTCGCGGGAACTGGGGCCAACGTCCTGACTTTC. Protein: CASSFAGTGANVLTF. This chain uses TRBV27 with TRBJ2-6, with D possibly matching TRBD2 (6 bases). The CDR3 has 15 amino acids. Germline V gives CDR1 MNHEY, CDR2 SMNVEV (reference sequence). The V end was cut by 3 bases, the J end by 2 bases, with 8 bases between.

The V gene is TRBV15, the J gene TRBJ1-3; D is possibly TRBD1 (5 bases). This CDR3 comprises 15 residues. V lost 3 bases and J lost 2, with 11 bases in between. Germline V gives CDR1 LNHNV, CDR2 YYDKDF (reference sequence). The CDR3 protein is CATSSAGRAGNTIYF. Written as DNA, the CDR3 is TGTGCCACCAGCAGTGCAGGGAGGGCTGGAAACACCATATATTTT.

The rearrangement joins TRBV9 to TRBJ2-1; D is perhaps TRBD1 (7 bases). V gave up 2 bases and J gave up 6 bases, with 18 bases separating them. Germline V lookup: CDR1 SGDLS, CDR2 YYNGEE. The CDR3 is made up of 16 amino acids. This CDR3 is CASSVDRLVGSNEQFF. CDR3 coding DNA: TGTGCCAGCAGCGTGGACAGGTTGGTCGGGAGCAATGAGCAGTTCTTC.

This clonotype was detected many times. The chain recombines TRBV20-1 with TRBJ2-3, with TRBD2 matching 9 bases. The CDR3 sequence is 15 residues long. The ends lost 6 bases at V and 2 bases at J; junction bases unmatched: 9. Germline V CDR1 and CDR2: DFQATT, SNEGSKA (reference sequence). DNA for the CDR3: TGCAGTGCCCCCCGACTAGCGGTTTTCACAGATACGCAGTATTTT. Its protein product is CSAPRLAVFTDTQYF.

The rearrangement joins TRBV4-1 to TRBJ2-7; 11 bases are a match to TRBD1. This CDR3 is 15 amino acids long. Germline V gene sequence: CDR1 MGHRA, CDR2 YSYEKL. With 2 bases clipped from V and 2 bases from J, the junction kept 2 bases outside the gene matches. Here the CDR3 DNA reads TGCGCCAGCAGCCAACTGGGACAGGGGGCCTACGAGCAGTACTTC. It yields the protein CASSQLGQGAYEQYF.

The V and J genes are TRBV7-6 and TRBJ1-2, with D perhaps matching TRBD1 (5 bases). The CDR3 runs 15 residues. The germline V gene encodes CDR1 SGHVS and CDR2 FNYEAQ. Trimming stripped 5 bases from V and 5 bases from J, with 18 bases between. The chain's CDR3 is CASSPTIRAGYGYTF. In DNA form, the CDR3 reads TGTGCCAGCAGCCCTACAATCAGGGCTGGGTATGGCTACACCTTC. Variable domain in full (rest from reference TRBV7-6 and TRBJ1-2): GAGVSQSPRYKVTKRGQDVALRCDPISGHVSLYWYRQALGQGPEFLTYFNYEAQQDKSGLPNDRFSAERPEGSISTLTIQRTEQRDSAMYRCASSPTIRAGYGYTFGSGTRLTVV.

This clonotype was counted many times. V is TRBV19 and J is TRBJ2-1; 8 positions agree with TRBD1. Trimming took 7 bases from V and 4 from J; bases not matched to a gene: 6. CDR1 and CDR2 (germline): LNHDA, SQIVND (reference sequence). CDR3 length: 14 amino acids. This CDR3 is CASNPGGFYNEQFF. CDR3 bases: TGTGCCAGTAATCCAGGGGGCTTTTACAATGAGCAGTTCTTC.

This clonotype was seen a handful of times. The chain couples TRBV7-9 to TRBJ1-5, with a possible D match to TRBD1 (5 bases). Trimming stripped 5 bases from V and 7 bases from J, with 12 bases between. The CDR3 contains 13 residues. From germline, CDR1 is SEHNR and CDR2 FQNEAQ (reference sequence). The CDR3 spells CASSTKWDQPQHF. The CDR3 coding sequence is TGTGCCAGCAGCACCAAGTGGGACCAGCCCCAGCATTTT.

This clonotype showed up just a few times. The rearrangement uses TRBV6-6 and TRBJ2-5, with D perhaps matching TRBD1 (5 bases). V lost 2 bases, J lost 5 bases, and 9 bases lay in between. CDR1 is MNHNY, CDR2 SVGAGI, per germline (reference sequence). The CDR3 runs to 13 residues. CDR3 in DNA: TGTGCCAGCAGTTACGGGGCCAGGGAGACCCAGTACTTC. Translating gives CASSYGARETQYF.